Below are 19 T cell receptor beta chains sequenced from a single sample in a study of T-cell memory formation after mild COVID-19 (dated by TCRdb to about 2021). Receptor libraries were prepared by 5' RACE. Instrument used: Illumina NovaSeq 6000. The raw public reads went through TCRdb reprocessing: fastp at Q25, MiXCR clone calling, in-frame beta chains kept. Each entry merges the rows of one CDR3 protein and shows their most common DNA and genes. This sample comprises fewer than 140,000 distinct CDR3 sequences, about a sixth of them detected only once. The ten largest make up 28% of the sample. The sample consisted of PBMCs or a T cell subset sorted from them (not recorded which). Every receptor here comes from an adult woman who had mild COVID-19 (a few samples of this study predate the infection). The sample titles of this study are shuffled in the database, so cell type and time point are left out; the donor was told from shared clones.

There are a few counts of this clonotype. The genes are TRBV5-1 and TRBJ2-7, with 8 bases matching TRBD1. Germline CDR1 reads SGHRS; CDR2 reads YFSETQ. With 2 bases clipped from V and 0 bases from J, the junction kept 4 bases outside the gene matches. The CDR3 runs 15 residues. CDR3 protein: CASSLSTGVSYEQYF. DNA of the CDR3: TGCGCCAGCAGCTTATCGACAGGGGTCTCCTACGAGCAGTACTTC. The whole variable domain, remainder taken from reference TRBV5-1 and TRBJ2-7, is KAGVTQTPRYLIKTRGQQVTLSCSPISGHRSVSWYQQTPGQGLQFLFEYFSETQRNKGNFPGRFSGRQFSNSRSEMNVSTLELGDSALYLCASSLSTGVSYEQYFGPGTRLTVT.

This clonotype was detected a few times. The rearrangement uses TRBV29-1 and TRBJ2-2; D may be TRBD1 (5 bases). Trimming removed 6 bases at V and 0 bases at J, with 11 bases between. The CDR3 sequence is 14 residues long. The germline CDR1 and CDR2 sequences are SQVTM and ANQGSEA. CDR3 sequence reads: CSVLGRSNTGELFF. Written as DNA, the CDR3 is TGCAGCGTCCTGGGGCGTTCGAACACCGGGGAGCTGTTTTTT.

The chain joins TRBV15 to TRBJ1-1; possible D gene TRBD1, 6 bases. The CDR3 extends over 13 amino acids. V was cut by 5 bases and J by 3 bases, with 10 bases left in between. CDR1 and CDR2 from the germline V gene are LNHNV and YYDKDF (reference sequence). The CDR3 is CATSRAGDTEAFF. The CDR3 bases are TGTGCCACCAGCCGTGCAGGGGACACTGAAGCTTTCTTT.

This clonotype was recorded a few times. J is TRBJ2-7 and V is TRBV5-1; a possible D gene is TRBD2 (5 bases). CDR3 size: 15 residues. Germline V CDR1 and CDR2: SGHRS, YFSETQ. Trimming cost V 6 bases and J 0 bases, with 16 bases left between them. The CDR3 coding sequence is TGCGCCAGCACTTGGGCTAGCCCAAGCTCCTACGAGCAGTACTTC. Translation: CASTWASPSSYEQYF.

The chain joins TRBV12-5 to TRBJ2-7; D gene uncertain. Germline loops: CDR1 LGHNT, CDR2 FRNRAP. V lost 3 bases to trimming and J lost 3 bases, with 9 bases between them. This CDR3 contains 13 residues. For the CDR3, the DNA is TGTGCTAGTGGTTTTGGCCAAAACTACGAGCAGTACTTC. Protein: CASGFGQNYEQYF.

The CDR3 protein is CASSLSGGDQETQYF. The CDR3 nucleotides are TGTGCCAGCAGCTTAAGCGGGGGGGATCAAGAGACCCAGTACTTC. V usage is TRBV27 and J usage is TRBJ2-5; 10 bases line up with TRBD2. After removal of 6 bases from V and 2 bases from J, the junction contained 6 bases not matched to a gene. Germline V gives CDR1 MNHEY, CDR2 SMNVEV (reference sequence). The CDR3 is 15 residues long.

The V call is TRBV2, the J call TRBJ1-5; 8 bases line up with TRBD1. Germline V CDR1 and CDR2: SNHLY, FYNNEI. The CDR3 has 15 amino acids. Trimming cost V 6 bases and J 2 bases; bases outside gene matches: 6. The CDR3 DNA is TGTGCCAGCAGGCCCCAGGGGGCGGGCAATCAGCCCCAGCATTTT. This translates into CASRPQGAGNQPQHF. The variable domain in full, completed from reference TRBV2 and TRBJ1-5, reads EPEVTQTPSHQVTQMGQEVILRCVPISNHLYFYWYRQILGQKVEFLVSFYNNEISEKSEIFDDQFSVERPDGSNFTLKIRSTKLEDSAMYFCASRPQGAGNQPQHFGDGTRLSIL.

This clonotype was counted at least ten times. The rearrangement links TRBV20-1 to TRBJ2-7; 7 bases line up with TRBD1. After removal of 4 bases from V and 0 bases from J, the junction contained 9 bases not matched to a gene. The CDR3 contains 15 residues. Germline-derived CDR1 and CDR2 are DFQATT and SNEGSKA (reference sequence). CDR3 residues: CSANPTGIVSYEQYF. The CDR3 DNA follows: TGCAGTGCTAACCCGACAGGGATTGTCTCCTACGAGCAGTACTTC.

This clonotype came up a few times. The chain carries TRBV7-3 and TRBJ2-1; a possible D gene is TRBD1 (5 bases). The CDR3 extends over 13 amino acids. Germline lookup yields CDR1 SGHTA and CDR2 FQGTGA. V lost 1 base to trimming and J lost 7 bases, with 8 bases between them. CDR3 nucleotide sequence: TGTGCCAGCAGCTTAAGTGCAGGGAATGAGCAGTTCTTC. Residues: CASSLSAGNEQFF.

The chain links TRBV9 to TRBJ2-3; D is ambiguous. Trimming shortened V by 3 bases and J by 3 bases, and 8 bases separated the two germline ends. Germline loops: CDR1 SGDLS, CDR2 YYNGEE. The CDR3 totals 13 residues. This CDR3 is CASSDFMTDTQYF. In DNA form, the CDR3 reads TGTGCCAGCAGCGACTTTATGACAGATACGCAGTATTTT. Looking up the rest from reference TRBV9 and TRBJ2-3 gives the full variable domain: DSGVTQTPKHLITATGQRVTLRCSPRSGDLSVYWYQQSLDQGLQFLIQYYNGEERAKGNILERFSAQQFPDLHSELNLSSLELGDSALYFCASSDFMTDTQYFGPGTRLTVL.

This clonotype was detected only a few times. The V gene is TRBV2, the J gene TRBJ1-4; 11 positions match TRBD1. CDR1 is SNHLY and CDR2 is FYNNEI in the germline V gene. Losses at the gene ends were 0 bases for V and 8 bases for J; bases not matched to a gene: 5. This CDR3 has 16 amino acids. Here the CDR3 reads CASSEAWDRGSEKLFF. In DNA form, the CDR3 reads TGTGCCAGCAGTGAAGCCTGGGACAGGGGGTCGGAAAAACTGTTTTTT.

The rearrangement links TRBV2 to TRBJ2-3; D is possibly TRBD1 (5 bases). The CDR3 totals 16 residues. The V end was cut by 7 bases, the J end by 4 bases, with 21 bases between. Germline-derived CDR1 and CDR2 are SNHLY and FYNNEI. The CDR3 is CASKPNWGDRADTQYF. DNA for the CDR3: TGTGCCAGCAAACCCAATTGGGGCGATAGGGCAGATACGCAGTATTTT.

This clonotype was counted between two and nine times. The chain is built from TRBV12-3 or TRBV12-4 and TRBJ1-6, with 8 bases fitting TRBD1. The length of the CDR3 is 16 residues. The V gene end was trimmed by 0 bases and the J gene end by 7 bases; junction bases not matched to a gene: 5. This CDR3 reads CASSLASRDRNSPLHF. As DNA, the CDR3 is TGTGCCAGCAGTTTAGCCTCGAGGGACAGGAATTCACCCCTCCACTTT.

J is TRBJ1-4 and V is TRBV7-9; D remains ambiguous. Germline loops: CDR1 SEHNR, CDR2 FQNEAQ (reference sequence). V was shortened by 11 bases and J by 0 bases, with 22 bases between the two germline ends. The CDR3 is made up of 17 amino acids. The CDR3 nucleotides read TGTGCCCTAGTTGCACGGTCTGGCCCGACAACTAATGAAAAACTGTTTTTT. It codes for CALVARSGPTTNEKLFF.

The gene calls are TRBV6-2 or TRBV6-3 and TRBJ2-2; TRBD2 matches 8 bases. Per the germline V gene, CDR1 is MNHEY and CDR2 is SVGEGT. The V segment lost 2 bases and the J segment 5 bases; nucleotides outside the gene matches: 10. CDR3 length: 17 amino acids. The CDR3, as DNA: TGTGCCAGCAGTTACCCTGGACTAGCTTCGTCTACCGGGGAGCTGTTTTTT. Its translation: CASSYPGLASSTGELFF.

In its sample, this clonotype was seen a few times. The V and J genes are TRBV14 and TRBJ1-2; 8 bases line up with TRBD1. The CDR3 covers 16 residues. Germline V gene data show CDR1 as SGHDN and CDR2 as FVKESK. The junction had 6 bases not matched to a gene; V was cut back by 0 bases and J by 3 bases. CDR3 in DNA: TGTGCCAGCAGCCAAGATTGGGACAGGAACCACTATGGCTACACCTTC. Protein product: CASSQDWDRNHYGYTF.

This CDR3 reads CSVEGQKNSGNTIYF. In nucleotides, the CDR3 is TGCAGCGTTGAGGGACAGAAGAACTCTGGAAACACCATATATTTT. This rearrangement joins TRBV29-1 to TRBJ1-3; 7 bases are a match to TRBD1. This CDR3 is built from 15 residues. The V gene's germline CDR1 is SQVTM and CDR2 ANQGSEA. V lost 3 bases, J lost 0 bases, and 5 bases stayed unmatched.

This chain links TRBV29-1 with TRBJ2-3; D call uncertain. CDR3 length: 14 residues. Germline CDR1 is SQVTM and CDR2 is ANQGSEA. V dropped 6 bases and J dropped 1 base, with 14 bases sitting between them. The DNA of the CDR3 is TGCAGCGTCCCCCTTCGGGCTGGCACAGATACGCAGTATTTT. Residues: CSVPLRAGTDTQYF.

This chain links TRBV5-1 with TRBJ1-1; 10 nucleotides match TRBD1. The CDR3 has 16 residues. V was clipped by 4 bases and J by 2 bases; unmatched bases: 8. CDR1 and CDR2 (germline): SGHRS, YFSETQ. CDR3 region: CASSHLDRGGNTEAFF. The CDR3 DNA reads as TGCGCCAGCAGCCATTTGGACAGGGGGGGAAACACTGAAGCTTTCTTT. Full variable domain (remainder filled in from reference TRBV5-1 and TRBJ1-1): KAGVTQTPRYLIKTRGQQVTLSCSPISGHRSVSWYQQTPGQGLQFLFEYFSETQRNKGNFPGRFSGRQFSNSRSEMNVSTLELGDSALYLCASSHLDRGGNTEAFFGQGTRLTVV.